The TCR beta chain described here comes from a study of identical twins. Study-wide results and caveats: A lower insertion count was a feature of abundant cord blood beta clonotypes, with no such feature in memory repertoires. Out-of-frame alpha sequences common to twins exhibited a surplus of low generation probability.

Details on this clonotype: No antigen is known for it.

Healthy Caucasian individuals made up all the donors. CDR1 SEHNR and CDR2 FQNEAQ come from the germline V gene (reference sequence). The CDR3 extends over 13 amino acids. Between the trimmed V and J ends, which lost 4 bases and 4 bases, there was a span of 7 bases. TCRdb re-called the 5' RACE reads with MiXCR, one entry per CDR3 protein. The table includes 450,000 to 600,000 distinct CDR3 sequences, approximately 20% detected once. These data also formed part of another study, on yellow fever vaccine responses in identical twins.

The chain carries TRBV7-9 and TRBJ1-4, with no clear D. Source material: CD4+ T cells sorted from blood. This TCR came from a young woman in good health. CDR3 in DNA: TGTGCCAGCAGCTGGGCCGGTAATGAAAAACTGTTTTTT. Amino acids: CASSWAGNEKLFF.